What follows are 26 T cell receptor beta chains derived from one specimen sequenced in a study of blood T cell repertoires in COVID-19. Assay: immunoSEQ multiplex PCR; the TCRdb copy retains only in-frame clones and omits some. The profile shows 280,000 or so clones, approximately 84% of them singletons. The material sequenced was peripheral blood. The receptors come from a woman in her twenties or thirties who had recovered from COVID-19.

The chain links TRBV19 to TRBJ2-5, with D unclear. CDR1 is LNHDA, CDR2 SQIVND, per germline (reference sequence). The germline V and J ends were trimmed by 3 bases and 2 bases, with 7 bases remaining between them. This CDR3 is built from 13 residues. DNA of the CDR3: TGTGCCAGTAGTATGAGTCTACAAGAGACCCAGTACTTC. It yields the protein CASSMSLQETQYF.

This clone was recorded once. V and J are TRBV21-1 and TRBJ2-3; TRBD2, the table's D call, lacks a check against the DNA. TRBV21-1 is noted as a pseudogene. CDR3 length: 19 amino acids. CDR3 sequence (DNA): TGTGCCAGCAGCAAAATAGGTAGCGGGAGGCCCGCACGGGCAGATACGCAGTATTTT. Amino acids: CASSKIGSGRPARADTQYF.

The CDR3 sequence: CASSVQGGPYNEQFF. The DNA for the CDR3 is TGTGCCAGCAGTGTACAGGGGGGTCCCTACAATGAGCAGTTCTTC. This chain connects TRBV6-6 to TRBJ2-1; 8 bases are a match to TRBD1. The CDR3 length is 15 residues. Germline trimming cut 5 bases from V and 2 bases from J; bases unmatched to any gene: 5. CDR1 and CDR2 (germline): MNHNY, SVGAGI (reference sequence).

V and J are TRBV4-2 and TRBJ2-5; TRBD2 matches 7 bases. CDR1 and CDR2 (germline): LGHNA, YNFKEQ. This CDR3 has 17 residues. The ends lost 0 bases at V and 5 bases at J; junction bases unmatched: 12. The chain's CDR3 is CASSQEGTGGVWETQYF. DNA for the CDR3: TGTGCCAGCAGCCAAGAAGGGACGGGAGGAGTCTGGGAGACCCAGTACTTC.

This chain uses TRBV15 with TRBJ1-1, with unresolved D. Germline V gene sequence: CDR1 LNHNV, CDR2 YYDKDF (reference sequence). This CDR3 contains 15 residues. Trimming removed 0 bases from V and 0 bases from J, with 8 bases in between. The CDR3 bases are TGTGCCACCAGCAGAGATGTGACTCTGAACACTGAAGCTTTCTTT. Translation: CATSRDVTLNTEAFF.

The CDR3 DNA is TGTGCCAGCAGTTACTCGGGACAGGTTAACTATGGCTACACCTTC. This codes for CASSYSGQVNYGYTF. The chain employs TRBV6-2 or TRBV6-3 and TRBJ1-2; TRBD1 aligns across 8 bases. The V segment lost 0 bases and the J segment 1 base; nucleotides outside the gene matches: 1. CDR1 MNHEY and CDR2 SVGEGT come from the germline V gene. CDR3 length: 15 amino acids.

V and J are TRBV29-1 and TRBJ1-1; D might be TRBD1 (5 bases). This CDR3 contains 14 residues. V lost 1 base to trimming and J lost 7 bases, with 16 bases between them. Germline V gene sequence: CDR1 SQVTM, CDR2 ANQGSEA. CDR3: CSVEVQGAWDEAFF. DNA for the CDR3: TGCAGCGTTGAAGTCCAAGGGGCGTGGGATGAAGCTTTCTTT.

This sequence joins TRBV9 and TRBJ2-7; 7 bases align to TRBD2. Germline lookup yields CDR1 SGDLS and CDR2 YYNGEE. The CDR3 sequence is 15 residues long. After removal of 3 bases from V and 5 bases from J, the junction contained 11 bases not matched to a gene. The CDR3 loop reads CASSADTGTTNEQYF. CDR3 DNA: TGTGCCAGCAGCGCCGACACCGGGACTACCAACGAGCAGTACTTC.

The chain links TRBV19 to TRBJ2-4, with TRBD1 matching over 8 bases. The CDR3 is made up of 15 amino acids. With 5 bases clipped from V and 8 bases from J, the junction kept 11 bases outside the gene matches. Germline V gene data show CDR1 as LNHDA and CDR2 as SQIVND (reference sequence). The CDR3 region has the DNA TGTGCCAGTAGTCCAAGGACAGGGATCAGAGACATTCAGTACTTC. It is translated as CASSPRTGIRDIQYF.

V is TRBV9 and J is TRBJ2-5; a weak D match, TRBD2 (6 bases). Germline CDR1 is SGDLS and CDR2 is YYNGEE. The CDR3 length is 17 residues. V lost 3 bases and J 7 bases, leaving 25 bases between the germline ends. The CDR3 loop is CASSATLRGAQGGTQYF. Here the CDR3 DNA reads TGTGCCAGCAGCGCCACGCTGCGAGGGGCCCAGGGAGGGACCCAGTACTTC. Supplemented by reference TRBV9 and TRBJ2-5, the full variable domain reads DSGVTQTPKHLITATGQRVTLRCSPRSGDLSVYWYQQSLDQGLQFLIQYYNGEERAKGNILERFSAQQFPDLHSELNLSSLELGDSALYFCASSATLRGAQGGTQYFGPGTRLLVL.

The chain recombines TRBV27 with TRBJ2-7; a possible D gene is TRBD2 (6 bases). Trimming stripped 6 bases from V and 3 bases from J, with 15 bases between. The CDR3 consists of 14 residues. CDR1 MNHEY and CDR2 SMNVEV come from the germline V gene (reference sequence). The CDR3 DNA sequence: TGTGCCAGCAGATCCACGGACGGGAGCTACGAGCAGTACTTC. As protein: CASRSTDGSYEQYF.

This clone was recorded only once. Other DNA sequences in the same sample also yield this CDR3. CDR3 sequence reads: CASSVARTGYEQFF. The DNA of the CDR3 is TGTGCCAGCAGTGTGGCCCGGACAGGCTATGAGCAGTTCTTC. The V gene is TRBV9, the J gene TRBJ2-1; 7 bases align to TRBD1. CDR3 length: 14 residues. The germline CDR1 and CDR2 sequences are SGDLS and YYNGEE. J gave up 8 bases and V 5 bases, and 10 bases lay outside the gene matches.

V usage is TRBV28 and J usage is TRBJ2-3, with D unresolved. Trimming removed 1 base from V and 2 bases from J, with 13 bases in between. The germline gives CDR1 MDHEN, CDR2 SYDVKM. The CDR3 is made up of 16 amino acids. CDR3 amino acids: CASSLSLTQVTDTQYF. The CDR3 DNA follows: TGTGCCAGCAGTTTATCCCTTACGCAGGTCACAGATACGCAGTATTTT.

V and J are TRBV5-5 and TRBJ2-7; 7 bases are shared with TRBD1. The V gene's germline CDR1 is SGHKS and CDR2 YYEKEE (reference sequence). This CDR3 is 13 amino acids long. V lost 4 bases and J lost 3; bases outside the gene matches: 4. The CDR3 is CASSKGQNYEQYF. The DNA of the CDR3 is TGTGCCAGCAGCAAGGGACAGAACTACGAGCAGTACTTC.

J is TRBJ2-7 and V is TRBV6-5, with TRBD2 matching over 8 bases. Germline assignment: CDR1 MNHEY and CDR2 SVGAGI. The CDR3 has 14 residues. V lost 6 bases and J lost 1; bases outside the gene matches: 5. The chain's CDR3 is CASRTTSGSYEQYF. For the CDR3, the DNA is TGTGCCAGCAGGACTACTAGCGGTTCCTACGAGCAGTACTTC.

This sequence joins TRBV11-2 and TRBJ2-7; D is ambiguous. This CDR3 comprises 14 residues. CDR1 is SGHAT, CDR2 FQNNGV, per germline. Trimming stripped 0 bases from V and 2 bases from J, with 8 bases between. Written as DNA, the CDR3 is TGTGCCAGCAGCTTAGATCCTTCTACCTACGAGCAGTACTTC. Amino acid sequence: CASSLDPSTYEQYF.

The chain links TRBV5-4 to TRBJ2-2; a weak D match, TRBD1 (7 bases). Germline CDR1 reads SGHNT; CDR2 reads YYREEE (reference sequence). The CDR3 sequence is 15 residues long. V shed 4 bases and J shed 4 bases, with 14 bases lying between them. The CDR3 is CASSAQGGATGELFF. In DNA form, the CDR3 reads TGTGCCAGCAGCGCCCAGGGGGGTGCCACCGGGGAGCTGTTTTTT.

The chain recombines TRBV27 with TRBJ2-7; 7 positions agree with TRBD1. The junction had 1 base not matched to a gene; V was cut back by 6 bases and J by 2 bases. Germline lookup yields CDR1 MNHEY and CDR2 SMNVEV (reference sequence). CDR3 length equals 12 residues. The CDR3 nucleotides are TGTGCCAGCAGACAGGGGCCCTACGAGCAGTACTTC. Amino acid sequence: CASRQGPYEQYF.

The chain has TRBV4-1 and TRBJ2-3, with 7 bases fitting TRBD1. CDR3 size: 15 residues. The trim removed 4 bases at V and 5 bases at J, leaving 9 bases unmatched. In germline, CDR1 is MGHRA, CDR2 YSYEKL. For the CDR3, the DNA is TGCGCCAGCAGCCTGATGGACAGGAAAGGAGATACGCAGTATTTT. It is translated as CASSLMDRKGDTQYF.

The chain employs TRBV6-2 or TRBV6-3 and TRBJ2-7, with a weak D call TRBD1 (5 bases). V lost 0 bases and J 0 bases, leaving 9 bases between the germline ends. The germline V gene encodes CDR1 MNHEY and CDR2 SVGEGT. CDR3 length equals 15 residues. The CDR3 is CASSYSSDSSYEQYF. CDR3 sequence (DNA): TGTGCCAGCAGTTACTCTTCTGACAGCTCCTACGAGCAGTACTTC.

This chain links TRBV9 with TRBJ2-7; 10 bases are shared with TRBD2. Germline loops: CDR1 SGDLS, CDR2 YYNGEE. This CDR3 has 14 residues. V shed 4 bases and J 0 bases; nucleotides not matched to a gene: 1. The CDR3: CASSTSGTSYEQYF. DNA for the CDR3: TGTGCCAGCAGCACTAGCGGGACCTCCTACGAGCAGTACTTC. Complete variable domain (other parts from reference TRBV9 and TRBJ2-7): DSGVTQTPKHLITATGQRVTLRCSPRSGDLSVYWYQQSLDQGLQFLIQYYNGEERAKGNILERFSAQQFPDLHSELNLSSLELGDSALYFCASSTSGTSYEQYFGPGTRLTVT.

This clone was detected only a few times. The CDR3 is CASSLSRTGVIYGYTF. The CDR3 DNA reads as TGTGCCAGCAGTTTAAGCAGGACAGGAGTGATCTATGGCTACACCTTC. This chain connects TRBV28 to TRBJ1-2; 7 nucleotides agree with TRBD1. The CDR3 contains 16 residues. Germline assignment: CDR1 MDHEN and CDR2 SYDVKM. The V segment lost 2 bases and the J segment 4 bases; nucleotides outside the gene matches: 10.

The chain uses TRBV3-1 (or the pseudogene TRBV3-2) and TRBJ1-1; 10 bases line up with TRBD1. CDR3 length: 16 amino acids. Germline CDR1 is LGHDT and CDR2 is YNNKEL (reference sequence). With V trimmed by 4 bases and J by 4 bases, 9 bases remained unmatched. The CDR3: CASSLRTGGMITEAFF. The CDR3 nucleotides are TGTGCCAGCAGCCTGCGGACAGGGGGTATGATCACTGAAGCTTTCTTT.

The V and J genes are TRBV19 and TRBJ2-1, with D possibly matching TRBD2 (5 bases). Germline CDR1 is LNHDA and CDR2 is SQIVND (reference sequence). The V end was cut by 4 bases, the J end by 8 bases, with 12 bases between. The CDR3 contains 13 residues. CDR3 loop: CASSRRGGYEQFF. The CDR3 bases are TGTGCCAGTAGTAGACGGGGTGGGTATGAGCAGTTCTTC. The full variable domain, its missing parts supplied by reference TRBV19 and TRBJ2-1, is DGGITQSPKYLFRKEGQNVTLSCEQNLNHDAMYWYRQDPGQGLRLIYYSQIVNDFQKGDIAEGYSVSREKKESFPLTVTSAQKNPTAFYLCASSRRGGYEQFFGPGTRLTVL.

This rearrangement joins TRBV30 to TRBJ1-1; no firm D call. CDR3 length equals 11 residues. Between the trimmed V and J ends, which lost 5 bases and 5 bases, there was a span of 9 bases. In germline, CDR1 is GTSNPN, CDR2 SVGIG (reference sequence). The CDR3 loop reads CAWRVWTEAFF. CDR3 in DNA: TGTGCCTGGCGGGTTTGGACTGAAGCTTTCTTT.

The V and J genes are TRBV30 and TRBJ1-1, with D possibly TRBD1 on 5 matching bases. There are 14 residues in the CDR3. Trimming pared 2 bases from V and 1 base from J, leaving 11 bases between. Germline CDR1 is GTSNPN and CDR2 is SVGIG (reference sequence). As DNA, the CDR3 is TGTGCCTGGAGTCAGGGCATACAGAACACTGAAGCTTTCTTT. Protein product: CAWSQGIQNTEAFF. Based on the CDR3 plus reference TRBV30 and TRBJ1-1, the full variable domain is SQTIHQWPATLVQPVGSPLSLECTVEGTSNPNLYWYRQAAGRGLQLLFYSVGIGQISSEVPQNLSASRPQDRQFILSSKKLLLSDSGFYLCAWSQGIQNTEAFFGQGTRLTVV.